This paragraph covers one T cell receptor (beta chain) sequence. Its matching antigen is unknown. Sample-barcoded 5' priming and a J-beta primer mix drove a second PCR of 7 to 11 cycles. Via MiXCR, TCRdb re-called the 5' RACE reads, giving one row per CDR3 protein. The repertoire holds over a million distinct CDR3 sequences, with under 55% as singletons. The data belong to a study of blood T cells in healthy people across ages. General observations from the study: Among long-lived donors, naive CD4+ cells were more numerous and diversity higher than in aged donors. Naive and antigen-experienced cells were not separated, limiting conclusive comparison.

V was trimmed by 7 bases and J by 9 bases, leaving 25 bases between them. Germline CDR1 is MNHEY and CDR2 is SVGAGI. This CDR3 is 16 amino acids long. Each donor was a healthy Caucasian individual from Russia, aged about 6 to 95. The sequence came from a woman aged 18-35 years in good health. Sequencing input: blood. V is TRBV6-5 and J is TRBJ2-1; D perhaps matches TRBD2 (5 bases). The CDR3 bases are TGTGCCAGCAAACCACAGAGGGTTAACTTACGGGGTGAGCAGTTCTTC. This codes for CASKPQRVNLRGEQFF.